This TCR beta chain came from a study of beta chain features in type 1 diabetes. Study-level results: Within patients, naive, central memory and Treg TCRB repertoires seemed more similar than within healthy donors.

With respect to this clone: Its cognate antigen is unknown.

Investigators reverse transcribed all isolated RNA, so they sequenced expressed TCRB transcripts. Profiled with immunoSEQ multiplex PCR; TCRdb holds only in-frame clones, not every one. Of 200,000 to 250,000 clones in the sample, about 71% were seen once. Trimming cost V 5 bases and J 5 bases; bases outside gene matches: 2. The CDR3 loop spans 12 amino acids. Germline V gives CDR1 SGHTA, CDR2 FQGNSA. This TCR derives from a man in his thirties or forties in good health. Sequencing input: naive CD4+ T cells from blood. This chain connects TRBV7-2 to TRBJ2-5; 7 bases map to TRBD2. The CDR3 reads CASSGLEETQYF. CDR3 bases: TGTGCCAGCAGCGGACTAGAGGAGACCCAGTACTTC. Full variable domain (rest looked up from reference TRBV7-2 and TRBJ2-5): GAGVSQSPSNKVTEKGKDVELRCDPISGHTALYWYRQSLGQGLEFLIYFQGNSAPDKSGLPSDRFSAERTGGSVSTLTIQRTQQEDSAVYLCASSGLEETQYFGPGTRLLVL.